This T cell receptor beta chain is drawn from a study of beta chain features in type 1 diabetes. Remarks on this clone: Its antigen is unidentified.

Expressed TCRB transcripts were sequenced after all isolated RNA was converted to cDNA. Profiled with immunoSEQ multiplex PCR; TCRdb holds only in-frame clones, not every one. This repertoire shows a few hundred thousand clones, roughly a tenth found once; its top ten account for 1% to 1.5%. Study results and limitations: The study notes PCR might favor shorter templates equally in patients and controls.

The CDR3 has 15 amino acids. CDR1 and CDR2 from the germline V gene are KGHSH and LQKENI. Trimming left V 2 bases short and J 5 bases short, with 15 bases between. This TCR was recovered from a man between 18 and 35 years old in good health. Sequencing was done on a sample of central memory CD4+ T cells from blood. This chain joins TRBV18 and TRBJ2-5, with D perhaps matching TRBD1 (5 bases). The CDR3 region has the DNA TGTGCCAGCTCACCATCAGGGTATGGTGGGGAGACCCAGTACTTC. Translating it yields CASSPSGYGGETQYF.